The sequence of this T cell receptor (beta chain) was determined in a study of blood T cells in healthy people across ages. Overall study results and limits: The unknown donor CMV status may have confounded expanded clonotype changes.

The individuals who served as donors were healthy Caucasians living in Russia, aged about 6 to 100. The table lists this clonotype with a few counts. The antigen remains unidentified. Unmatched junction bases numbered 11, after V lost 4 bases and J lost 2 bases. The CDR3 is made up of 17 amino acids. Germline CDR1 and CDR2: SGHDN and FVKESK. A second PCR, run for about 6 to 11 cycles, used a sample-barcoded 5' primer plus a J-beta primer mix. TCRdb re-called the 5' RACE reads through MiXCR, storing one row per CDR3 protein. This sample has 750,000 to 950,000 distinct CDR3 sequences, with approximately 24% found just once. The sample also formed part of further work on T cells of mothers and their children. That source notes: cDNA was synthesized from all extracted RNA at roughly 1.6 ug per reaction. Primer M1S, used in the second PCR, introduced sample barcodes and 2-4 random nucleotides.

The V and J genes are TRBV14 and TRBJ2-3, with TRBD2 identical over 8 bases. The sequencing sample was made of blood. This sequence originates from a boy aged 5-17 years in good health. CDR3: CASSPLAGGTFTDTQYF. In nucleotides, the CDR3 is TGTGCCAGCAGCCCCCTGGCGGGGGGTACCTTCACAGATACGCAGTATTTT.